The 15 T cell receptor beta chains below all came from one sample that was sequenced in a study of T cell responses to AZD1222 COVID-19 vaccine. Sequencing was performed with immunoSEQ multiplex PCR; in TCRdb, only in-frame clones are kept and a portion is missing. There are some 99,000 clones in the sample; roughly 80% occur only once, and 12% to 15% lies in the top ten. The specimen was peripheral blood, collected 28 days after the second AZD1222 dose. These receptors were taken from an adult who received the AZD1222 COVID-19 vaccine.

This clone was observed a handful of times. V and J are TRBV6-5 and TRBJ1-6; 9 bases match TRBD1. There are 12 residues in the CDR3. Looked up from germline, CDR1 is MNHEY and CDR2 is SVGAGI. With 9 bases clipped from V and 12 bases from J, the junction kept 6 bases outside the gene matches. The CDR3 reads CASHRGQGPLHF. The CDR3 nucleotides are TGTGCCAGTCACAGGGGGCAGGGACCCCTCCACTTT.

This rearrangement joins TRBV5-1 to TRBJ2-3; tentative D call: TRBD1 (7 bases). The ends were cut back, 1 base at V and 2 bases at J, with 20 bases in the middle. Germline CDR1 is SGHRS and CDR2 is YFSETQ. There are 18 residues in the CDR3. The CDR3 nucleotides are TGCGCCAGCAGCTTGATTAGTAGGACAGGAGGGCCCACAGATACGCAGTATTTT. Its translation: CASSLISRTGGPTDTQYF.

The chain joins TRBV10-3 to TRBJ1-5; unclear D gene. The CDR3 is 12 amino acids. Germline CDR1 is ENHRY and CDR2 is SYGVKD. The V and J ends lost 10 bases and 5 bases respectively, with 12 bases between them. CDR3 nucleotide sequence: TGTGCCACCCAGGTGGGAGATCAGCCCCAGCATTTT. Its translation is CATQVGDQPQHF.

This clone was detected once. In nucleotides, the CDR3 is TGTGCCAGCAGCAGGGAACAGGGGGGAGTAACTGAAGCTTTCTTT. It codes for CASSREQGGVTEAFF. The chain uses TRBV6-5 and TRBJ1-1, with 8 bases that match TRBD1. The CDR3 has 15 residues. Per the germline V gene, CDR1 is MNHEY and CDR2 is SVGAGI. After removal of 6 bases from V and 5 bases from J, the junction contained 11 bases not matched to a gene.

The chain uses TRBV6-5 and TRBJ2-7; D possibly corresponds to TRBD1 (5 bases). Per the germline V gene, CDR1 is MNHEY and CDR2 is SVGAGI. The CDR3 loop spans 13 amino acids. V was shortened by 5 bases and J by 1 base, with 9 bases between the two germline ends. CDR3 region: CASSIQDSYEQYF. Written as DNA, the CDR3 is TGTGCCAGCAGTATACAGGATTCCTACGAGCAGTACTTC.

The rearrangement links TRBV6-6 to TRBJ1-2; 7 nucleotides match TRBD1. Trimming removed 5 bases from V and 2 bases from J; junction bases left unmatched: 8. Per germline, CDR1 MNHNY and CDR2 SVGAGI (reference sequence). This CDR3 region has 15 residues. The CDR3: CASSLRQGQNYGYTF. The CDR3 DNA sequence: TGTGCCAGCAGTCTGAGACAGGGACAGAACTATGGCTACACCTTC.

This chain uses TRBV4-1 with TRBJ1-6, with 9 bases identical to TRBD1. Per germline, CDR1 MGHRA and CDR2 YSYEKL. This CDR3 region has 20 residues. Trimming cost V 4 bases and J 0 bases; bases outside gene matches: 13. The CDR3 sequence is CASSPEPHRGLGSYNSPLHF. CDR3 nucleotides: TGCGCCAGCAGCCCCGAGCCCCACAGGGGGCTTGGCTCCTATAATTCACCCCTCCACTTT.

The V gene is TRBV11-2, the J gene TRBJ1-1; no reliable D call. Germline loops: CDR1 SGHAT, CDR2 FQNNGV. V lost 1 base to trimming and J lost 3 bases, with 12 bases between them. The CDR3 has 15 amino acids. The CDR3 DNA sequence: TGTGCCAGCAGCTTAGTAGGAGTCGCGGACACTGAAGCTTTCTTT. Translated, it gives CASSLVGVADTEAFF.

The rearrangement joins TRBV7-9 to TRBJ2-7, with a weak D call TRBD1 (6 bases). CDR1 is SEHNR and CDR2 is FQNEAQ in the germline V gene (reference sequence). V lost 5 bases and J 2 bases, leaving 16 bases between the germline ends. The CDR3 loop spans 15 amino acids. CDR3 residues: CASSAVEQGTYEQYF. The CDR3 coding sequence is TGTGCCAGCAGCGCCGTGGAGCAGGGGACCTACGAGCAGTACTTC.

The chain uses TRBV9 and TRBJ1-3; 9 nucleotides agree with TRBD1. Trimming at V came to 4 bases and at J to 1 base, leaving 9 bases not matched to a gene. The CDR3 runs to 17 residues. The germline gives CDR1 SGDLS, CDR2 YYNGEE. This chain's CDR3 is CASSPGGQGFSGNTIYF. The CDR3 nucleotides read TGTGCCAGCAGCCCTGGGGGACAGGGATTTTCTGGAAACACCATATATTTT.

The gene calls are TRBV7-6 and TRBJ1-1, with 10 bases matching TRBD1. Germline V gene sequence: CDR1 SGHVS, CDR2 FNYEAQ. CDR3 size: 16 residues. V dropped 5 bases and J dropped 2; count of bases not matched to a gene: 8. This chain's CDR3 is CASSRGQGRLNTEAFF. As DNA, the CDR3 is TGTGCCAGCAGCCGGGGACAGGGGAGACTTAACACTGAAGCTTTCTTT. Full variable domain (outside the CDR3, taken from reference TRBV7-6 and TRBJ1-1): GAGVSQSPRYKVTKRGQDVALRCDPISGHVSLYWYRQALGQGPEFLTYFNYEAQQDKSGLPNDRFSAERPEGSISTLTIQRTEQRDSAMYRCASSRGQGRLNTEAFFGQGTRLTVV.

J is TRBJ2-1 and V is TRBV10-3; D unclear. V was pared by 2 bases and J by 6 bases, with 5 bases between. Germline loops: CDR1 ENHRY, CDR2 SYGVKD. The CDR3 has 12 residues. The DNA of the CDR3 is TGTGCCATCAGTGAGGCGAGCAATGAGCAGTTCTTC. This sequence encodes CAISEASNEQFF.

The V gene is TRBV7-9, the J gene TRBJ2-7, with 8 bases identical to TRBD2. V lost 5 bases to trimming and J lost 3 bases; unmatched junction nucleotides: 9. The CDR3 totals 15 residues. Germline CDR1 is SEHNR and CDR2 is FQNEAQ (reference sequence). CDR3 bases: TGTGCCAGCAGCCCCTGGCGGGAGGATCACTACGAGCAGTACTTC. Translating gives CASSPWREDHYEQYF.

The chain employs TRBV27 and TRBJ2-4, with 11 positions matching TRBD2. Per germline, CDR1 MNHEY and CDR2 SMNVEV (reference sequence). V trimming: 6 bases; J trimming: 8 bases; junction bases outside the gene matches: 9. This CDR3 comprises 15 residues. CDR3 sequence reads: CASSELAGGRDIQYF. In DNA form, the CDR3 reads TGTGCCAGCAGCGAGCTAGCGGGGGGCCGGGACATTCAGTACTTC.

The chain joins TRBV7-2 to TRBJ2-5; D is ambiguous. From germline, CDR1 is SGHTA and CDR2 FQGNSA. Trimming shortened V by 4 bases and J by 5 bases, and 8 bases separated the two germline ends. The CDR3 totals 12 residues. This CDR3 is CASSWALETQYF. CDR3 nucleotide sequence: TGTGCCAGCAGCTGGGCCCTCGAGACCCAGTACTTC.